This T cell receptor (beta chain) appears in the sequencing data of a study of cytomegalovirus exposure and HLA in healthy donors. Overall study findings and caveats: While the bulk of TCR sequences proved rare, some public TCRs turned up in many donors. Available immune exposure information was restricted to CMV serostatus only.

Primers: 60 Vbeta forward and 13 Jbeta reverse. In the original processing: Later reanalysis found about 78 million unique TCR beta chains, roughly 9.9 million of them shared. Profiled with immunoSEQ multiplex PCR; TCRdb holds only in-frame clones, not every one. V and J calls and clone size follow that table, whereas D and trimming were derived from the DNA. The sample contains around 200,000 clones, 80% of which appear only once. Of note for this clone: Its antigen is as yet unknown.

Sequencing was performed on PBMCs. The receptor was derived from a boy aged 10-17 years in good health and CMV-seronegative.

DNA for the CDR3: TGTGCCTGGCGGACCAGCCCTGTGGGCGACTCAGGGTCCGTAGGGAACACTGAAGCTTTCTTT. It codes for CAWRTSPVGDSGSVGNTEAFF. V gene TRBV30 combines with J gene TRBJ1-1, with a weak D call TRBD1 (5 bases). Germline values: CDR1 GTSNPN, CDR2 SVGIG (reference sequence). V gave up 5 bases and J gave up 1 base, with 35 bases separating them. The CDR3 has 21 residues.